The present T cell receptor beta chain was sequenced within a study of blood T cell repertoires in COVID-19. At the level of the study: The study drew acute and convalescent COVID-19 samples from the United States, Italy and Spain.

Those enrolled, adults aged roughly 18 to 100 years, came from 25 or so US areas. The study assigned cohorts using participant-reported clinical history. Symptom resolution, clearance, or two negative PCRs marked the recovered donors of Cohort 3. The CDR3 length is 14 residues. V trimming: 4 bases; J trimming: 4 bases; junction bases outside the gene matches: 7. Germline assignment: CDR1 SGDLS and CDR2 YYNGEE. Repertoires were generated with immunoSEQ multiplex PCR, while TCRdb's copy carries only in-frame clones and drops some. In the table there are about 290,000 clones, around 90% of which are singletons.

Input material: PBMCs or T cells enriched from blood (not recorded which). This rearrangement joins TRBV9 to TRBJ1-1; 7 bases agree with TRBD1. The clonotype originates from a woman between 35 and 50 years old who had recovered from COVID-19. The CDR3 sequence: CASSLRDSFTEAFF. The CDR3 region has the DNA TGTGCCAGCAGCCTACGGGACAGCTTCACTGAAGCTTTCTTT.